This TCR beta chain was obtained from a study of CD8 T cells in Susac syndrome. Reverse transcription used roughly 0.45 to 1 ug RNA and random hexamers. TCRdb processed the immunoSEQ multiplex PCR reads anew with MiXCR; each CDR3 protein has one entry. The repertoire holds 51,000 or so distinct CDR3 sequences, 90% to 95% seen once, with approximately 0.53% in the top ten. The CDR3 is 12 amino acids. The V end lost 2 bases, the J end lost 2 bases, and 0 bases lay between the germline ends. This clonotype was seen a few times. Sequences were obtained from CD8+ T cells from PBMCs. The clonotype comes from a human donor in good health. V and J are TRBV12-3 or TRBV12-4 and TRBJ2-2; D call uncertain. CDR3 loop: CASSLNTGELFF. The CDR3 DNA follows: TGTGCCAGCAGTTTAAACACCGGGGAGCTGTTTTTT.